The clone carrying this T cell receptor beta chain has at least ten counts. The data were obtained in a study of T-cell reconstitution after alpha-beta-depleted transplantation in children. Preparation of the TCRbeta library was carried out with unique molecular identifiers. TCRdb used MiXCR to reprocess the PCR reads, holding one entry per CDR3 protein. The sample lists 200,000 to 300,000 distinct CDR3 sequences; 12% were seen once. The germline CDR1 and CDR2 sequences are SEHNR and FQNEAQ (reference sequence). J lost 0 bases, V lost 4 bases, and 3 bases had no gene match. The CDR3 is 17 amino acids.

This clonotype was sampled from a human donor who donated a stem cell graft to a child with acute lymphoblastic leukemia. Sequencing was performed on PBMCs from the stem cell graft donor, taken from the stem cell graft. The chain couples TRBV7-9 to TRBJ2-3; 14 nucleotides match TRBD2. Written as DNA, the CDR3 is TGTGCCAGCAGCTCGAGGACTAGCGGGGGGAGCACAGATACGCAGTATTTT. Encoded protein: CASSSRTSGGSTDTQYF. Variable domain in full (rest from reference TRBV7-9 and TRBJ2-3): DTGVSQNPRHKITKRGQNVTFRCDPISEHNRLYWYRQTLGQGPEFLTYFQNEAQLEKSRLLSDRFSAERPKGSFSTLEIQRTEQGDSAMYLCASSSRTSGGSTDTQYFGPGTRLTVL.